The present TCR beta chain was sequenced within a study of blood T cell repertoires in COVID-19. Study details: Donors in the United States, Italy and Spain gave samples during acute or convalescent COVID-19. Sources were T cells, B-cell-depleted T cells, or PBMCs; the material itself was cDNA or gDNA.

The CDR3 covers 14 residues. Germline CDR1 and CDR2: MNHEY and SVGAGI. The V end lost 0 bases, the J end lost 3 bases, and 8 bases lay between the germline ends. As originally analysed: Reference gene primer amplification in the assay estimated nucleated cell counts. The repertoire was sequenced with immunoSEQ multiplex PCR; TCRdb's copy has only in-frame clones and lacks some. V, J and clone size derive from that table, while D and trimming were established from the DNA sequence. This table has 300,000 to 350,000 clones, roughly 89% appearing once. Sequenced sample: peripheral blood. The chain has TRBV6-5 and TRBJ1-1; TRBD1 is a possible D gene (5 bases). This clonotype was obtained from a woman in her late teens or twenties who had recovered from COVID-19. CDR3 protein: CASSYSAGDTEAFF. The CDR3 region has the DNA TGTGCCAGCAGTTACTCAGCGGGGGACACTGAAGCTTTCTTT.